A selection of T cell receptor beta chains follows, all from one sample in a study of CD8 T cells in ankylosing spondylitis. TCRdb reprocessed the 5' RACE reads via MiXCR and lists one record per CDR3 protein. This sample has about 840,000 distinct CDR3 sequences, with 10% to 15% found just once. The material sequenced was blood, either unsorted or a sorted T cell fraction (not recorded which). Receptors were obtained from a male donor with ankylosing spondylitis. CDR3s include the opening cysteine and the closing phenylalanine or tryptophan. The D gene is left open where the match is weak. Clone size, where shown, is once, few, many, or a class for clones that have expanded.

V: TRBV6-1
D: TRBD2
J: TRBJ2-7
size: -
DNA: TGTGCCAGCAGTCGACTAGCGCGAGCCTACGAGCAGTACTTC
CDR3: CASSRLARAYEQYF

V: TRBV11-2
D: -
J: TRBJ2-3
size: -
DNA: TGTGCCAGCAGCTTAAATCCCTCCGGGACCCGGATTAGCACAGATACGCAGTATTTT
CDR3: CASSLNPSGTRISTDTQYF

V: TRBV20-1
D: TRBD1
J: TRBJ1-5
size: -
DNA: TGCAGTGGAGCGGAGGACAGGGGCAATCAGCCCCAGCATTTT
CDR3: CSGAEDRGNQPQHF

V: TRBV20-1
D: -
J: TRBJ2-1
size: few
DNA: TGCAGTGCTAGAAGTAGGTCTTTGGGTGCCCACAATGAGCAGTTCTTC
CDR3: CSARSRSLGAHNEQFF

V: TRBV6-5
D: -
J: TRBJ1-1
size: -
DNA: TGTGCCAGCAGTTACTCCTACAGCCTGAACACTGAAGCTTTCTTT
CDR3: CASSYSYSLNTEAFF

V: TRBV7-2
D: TRBD1
J: TRBJ1-5
size: many
DNA: TGTGCCAGCAGTTTAGCAGGGGGTAGCAATCAGCCCCAGCATTTT
CDR3: CASSLAGGSNQPQHF

V: TRBV7-2
D: -
J: TRBJ2-1
size: few
DNA: TGTGCCAGCACCTTTAGGGCAGGCCTCAAGTATGAGCAGTTCTTC
CDR3: CASTFRAGLKYEQFF

V: TRBV6-2/TRBV6-3
D: -
J: TRBJ2-2
size: -
DNA: TGTGCCAGCAAAAATCTGAGGAGCACCGGGGAGCTGTTTTTT
CDR3: CASKNLRSTGELFF

V: TRBV20-1
D: TRBD1
J: TRBJ2-7
size: many
DNA: TGCAGTGCTAGAGCTCCGGGACAGGGAGGCAACGAGCAGTACTTC
CDR3: CSARAPGQGGNEQYF

V: TRBV5-1
D: -
J: TRBJ2-7
size: few
DNA: TGCGCCAGCAGCCCCGGGTCGAACCTCGAGCAGTACTTC
CDR3: CASSPGSNLEQYF

V: TRBV5-1
D: -
J: TRBJ2-7
size: few
DNA: TGCGCCAGCAGCTTGGGTCGGGGAAACTCCTACGAGCAGTACTTC
CDR3: CASSLGRGNSYEQYF

V: TRBV7-2
D: -
J: TRBJ1-6
size: -
DNA: TGTGCCAGCAGCTTAACGAGGGGTTCCGGTTCACCCCTCCACTTT
CDR3: CASSLTRGSGSPLHF

V: TRBV4-2
D: TRBD2
J: TRBJ2-2
size: -
DNA: TGTGCCAGCGGCACTAGGGGACTAGCGGGGGATCTGAACACCGGGGAGCTGTTTTTT
CDR3: CASGTRGLAGDLNTGELFF

V: TRBV6-5
D: TRBD2
J: TRBJ2-2
size: many
DNA: TGTGCCAGCAGTTACTCGACCACCCTAGCGGCCCTGAACACCGGGGAGCTGTTTTTT
CDR3: CASSYSTTLAALNTGELFF

V: TRBV7-6
D: TRBD1
J: TRBJ2-2
size: few
DNA: TGTGCCAGCAGCATCGACAGGGTTCCCGGGGAGCTGTTTTTT
CDR3: CASSIDRVPGELFF